This passage covers 18 T cell receptor beta chains from one sample sequenced in a study of T cell responses to AZD1222 COVID-19 vaccine. Assay used: immunoSEQ multiplex PCR; TCRdb lists only in-frame clones, some missing. Of around 130,000 clones listed, about 93% are singletons. The sequencing used peripheral blood, collected on day 0 of AZD1222 vaccination. These receptors all come from an adult in good health.

J is TRBJ2-5 and V is TRBV21-1. TRBV21-1 is assigned pseudogene status. CDR3 size: 13 residues. The CDR3 spells CASSKLREETQYF. In DNA, the CDR3 is TGTGCCAGCAGCAAACTAAGGGAAGAGACCCAGTACTTC.

The V gene is TRBV5-1, the J gene TRBJ1-2; 9 bases match TRBD1. The length of the CDR3 is 14 residues. The junction had 4 bases not matched to a gene; V was cut back by 1 base and J by 6 bases. From germline, CDR1 is SGHRS and CDR2 YFSETQ. The CDR3 here is CASSLRTGDDGYTF. CDR3 coding DNA: TGCGCCAGCAGCTTGAGGACAGGGGACGATGGCTACACCTTC.

This chain connects TRBV3-1 (or the pseudogene TRBV3-2) to TRBJ1-2; TRBD1 matches at 7 bases. Germline V CDR1 and CDR2: LGHDT, YNNKEL (reference sequence). This CDR3 region has 13 residues. J was trimmed by 2 bases and V by 11 bases; bases with no gene match: 8. The CDR3 sequence is CAVTGEGNYGYTF. The CDR3 DNA reads as TGTGCCGTTACAGGGGAGGGAAACTATGGCTACACCTTC.

This chain uses TRBV28 with TRBJ2-5, with TRBD2 matching over 13 bases. Germline trimming cut 2 bases from V and 4 bases from J; bases unmatched to any gene: 10. Germline CDR1 reads MDHEN; CDR2 reads SYDVKM. The CDR3 has 18 residues. CDR3 coding DNA: TGTGCCAGCAGTTTACGACGTACTAGCGGGGGGGCTGGAGAGACCCAGTACTTC. Amino acids: CASSLRRTSGGAGETQYF.

The chain combines TRBV18 with TRBJ2-1; D assignment may be TRBD1 or TRBD2 (5 bases each). The CDR3 totals 13 residues. The ends were cut back, 6 bases at V and 5 bases at J, with 11 bases in the middle. Germline lookup yields CDR1 KGHSH and CDR2 LQKENI. The DNA for the CDR3 is TGTGCCAGCTCGCCGGGACGGGACAATGAGCAGTTCTTC. This sequence encodes CASSPGRDNEQFF.

This clone was recorded a few times. The V call is TRBV5-6, the J call TRBJ1-6; D possibly corresponds to TRBD1 (5 bases). CDR1 and CDR2 (germline): SGHDT, YYEEEE. V gave up 1 base and J gave up 7 bases, with 9 bases separating them. CDR3 length: 14 residues. The CDR3 region has the DNA TGTGCCAGCAGCTTGTGGACACGGAATTCACCCCTCCACTTT. Protein: CASSLWTRNSPLHF.

The CDR3 reads CASSPLGGRGRETQYF. CDR3 in DNA: TGTGCCAGTAGCCCCCTCGGTGGGCGGGGGAGGGAGACCCAGTACTTC. The chain couples TRBV19 to TRBJ2-5; 7 nucleotides align to TRBD2. V was pared by 6 bases and J by 5 bases, with 15 bases of the junction left unmatched. The CDR3 has 16 residues. CDR1 and CDR2 (germline): LNHDA, SQIVND (reference sequence).

This sequence joins TRBV27 and TRBJ1-2, with D possibly matching TRBD1 (5 bases). V lost 1 base, J lost 2 bases, and 14 bases lay in between. The CDR3 covers 16 residues. CDR1 is MNHEY, CDR2 SMNVEV, per germline (reference sequence). CDR3 sequence (DNA): TGTGCCAGCAGTTTATTGGTGCCCGGGGGAAACTATGGCTACACCTTC. Protein sequence: CASSLLVPGGNYGYTF.

The rearrangement uses TRBV3-1 (or the pseudogene TRBV3-2) and TRBJ1-6; 8 bases align to TRBD1. V lost 5 bases and J lost 7; bases outside the gene matches: 7. The germline gives CDR1 LGHDT, CDR2 YNNKEL (reference sequence). The CDR3 totals 15 residues. CDR3 loop: CASSVQGGRNSPLHF. The CDR3 DNA sequence: TGTGCCAGCAGCGTACAGGGGGGCCGCAATTCACCCCTCCACTTT.

The V call is TRBV7-9, the J call TRBJ1-1, with D tentatively TRBD1 (5 bases). The CDR3 contains 15 residues. The ends were cut back, 0 bases at V and 1 base at J, with 9 bases in the middle. Germline CDR1 and CDR2: SEHNR and FQNEAQ (reference sequence). In DNA, the CDR3 is TGTGCCAGCAGCTTAGCATTGAGGGGGAACACTGAAGCTTTCTTT. It is translated as CASSLALRGNTEAFF.

This clone was counted once. This chain links TRBV9 with TRBJ2-7, with 7 bases aligning to TRBD1. The V segment lost 3 bases and the J segment 0 bases; nucleotides outside the gene matches: 3. This CDR3 is built from 14 residues. The germline V gene encodes CDR1 SGDLS and CDR2 YYNGEE. Here the CDR3 reads CASSAGTVSYEQYF. DNA for the CDR3: TGTGCCAGCAGCGCCGGGACAGTCTCCTACGAGCAGTACTTC.

The V call is TRBV19, the J call TRBJ1-5, with unresolved D. The CDR3 totals 13 residues. Germline-derived CDR1 and CDR2 are LNHDA and SQIVND (reference sequence). Trimming removed 10 bases from V and 3 bases from J, with 13 bases in between. The CDR3, as DNA: TGTGCCACCTCGCGGGGTACCAATCAGCCCCAGCATTTT. Protein: CATSRGTNQPQHF.

V gene TRBV5-1 combines with J gene TRBJ2-7; D may be TRBD1 (5 bases). Deletions cut 2 bases from V and 2 bases from J, with 8 bases between. Per the germline V gene, CDR1 is SGHRS and CDR2 is YFSETQ. This CDR3 contains 13 residues. CDR3 residues: CASSFTGAYEQYF. DNA of the CDR3: TGCGCCAGCAGCTTTACAGGAGCCTACGAGCAGTACTTC.

The chain is built from TRBV6-5 and TRBJ2-4; D not certain. This CDR3 contains 11 residues. Trimming pared 6 bases from V and 7 bases from J, leaving 7 bases between. The V gene's germline CDR1 is MNHEY and CDR2 SVGAGI. The CDR3 DNA reads as TGTGCCAGCAGCCTAGGTAACATTCAGTACTTC. Translation gives CASSLGNIQYF.

The V call is TRBV9, the J call TRBJ1-2; D remains ambiguous. Trimming removed 3 bases from V and 4 bases from J, with 19 bases in between. The CDR3 sequence is 16 residues long. CDR1 is SGDLS and CDR2 is YYNGEE in the germline V gene. CDR3 coding DNA: TGTGCCAGCAGCGGCGGTTCCCGCCACGAAAGCTATGGCTACACCTTC. Protein sequence: CASSGGSRHESYGYTF.

The chain links TRBV6-2 or TRBV6-3 to TRBJ1-1; D might be TRBD1 (6 bases). The CDR3 sequence is 14 residues long. V was pared by 0 bases and J by 5 bases, with 10 bases between. CDR1 MNHEY and CDR2 SVGEGT come from the germline V gene. The CDR3 region has the DNA TGTGCCAGCAGTTACTCGACAGGTGGGACTGAAGCTTTCTTT. This codes for CASSYSTGGTEAFF.

The V and J genes are TRBV6-6 and TRBJ1-6; no clear D gene. The V gene's germline CDR1 is MNHNY and CDR2 SVGAGI (reference sequence). V lost 5 bases, J lost 0 bases, and 17 bases lay in between. The CDR3 totals 18 residues. This chain's CDR3 is CASSRTAPLRSYNSPLHF. Here the CDR3 DNA reads TGTGCCAGCAGTCGGACGGCCCCCTTACGCTCCTATAATTCACCCCTCCACTTT.

The chain employs TRBV11-2 and TRBJ2-5, with 10 nucleotides matching TRBD2. The CDR3 contains 16 residues. CDR1 is SGHAT, CDR2 FQNNGV, per germline. The J segment lost 5 bases and the V segment lost 1 base, leaving 7 bases of the junction unmatched. CDR3 region: CASSLGPAGGRETQYF. In DNA, the CDR3 is TGTGCCAGCAGCTTAGGCCCAGCGGGGGGGCGGGAGACCCAGTACTTC.